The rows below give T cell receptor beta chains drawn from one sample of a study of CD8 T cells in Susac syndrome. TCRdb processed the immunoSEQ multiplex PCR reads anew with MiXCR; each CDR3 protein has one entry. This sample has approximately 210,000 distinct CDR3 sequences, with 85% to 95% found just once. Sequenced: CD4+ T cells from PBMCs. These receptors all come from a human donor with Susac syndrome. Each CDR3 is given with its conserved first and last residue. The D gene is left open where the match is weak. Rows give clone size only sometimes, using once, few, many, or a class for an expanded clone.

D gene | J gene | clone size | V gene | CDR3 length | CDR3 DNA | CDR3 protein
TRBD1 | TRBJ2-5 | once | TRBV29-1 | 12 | TGCAGCGTGCGACAGGGCCAAGAGACCCAGTACTTC | CSVRQGQETQYF
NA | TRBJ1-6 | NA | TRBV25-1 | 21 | TGTGCCAGCAGTCGTCGAACCTCAGGGTTACTCCCGTCCTCCTATAATTCACCCCTCCACTTT | CASSRRTSGLLPSSYNSPLHF
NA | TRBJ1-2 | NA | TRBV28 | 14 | TGTGCCAGCAGCGAGAGATCGGAGAATTGGGGCTACACCTTC | CASSERSENWGYTF
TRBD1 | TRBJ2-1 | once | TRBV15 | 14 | TGTGCCACCAGCAGAGATCGGTGGGACAGGCAGCAGTTCTTC | CATSRDRWDRQQFF
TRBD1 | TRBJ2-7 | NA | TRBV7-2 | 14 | TGTGCCAGCAGTCGGGACAGGGAGGTGGGCGAGCAGTACTTC | CASSRDREVGEQYF
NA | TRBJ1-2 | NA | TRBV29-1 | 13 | TGCAGAGCGTCGGTCGGAGCTAACTATGGCTACACCTTC | CRASVGANYGYTF
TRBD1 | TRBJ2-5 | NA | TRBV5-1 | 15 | TGCGCCAGCAGCTTGCCCGGGACAGGGAGCGAGACCCAGTACTTC | CASSLPGTGSETQYF
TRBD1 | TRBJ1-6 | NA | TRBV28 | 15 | TGTGCCAGCAGTACTCGACAGGGTAGAAATTCACCCCTCCACTTT | CASSTRQGRNSPLHF
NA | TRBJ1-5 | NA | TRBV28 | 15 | TGTGCCAGCAGTTTTGCTTCGTATAGCAATCAGCCCCAGCATTTT | CASSFASYSNQPQHF
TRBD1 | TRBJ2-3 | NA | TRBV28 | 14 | TGTGCCAGCAGTGACAGGGAAGGAGCAGATACGCAGTATTTT | CASSDREGADTQYF
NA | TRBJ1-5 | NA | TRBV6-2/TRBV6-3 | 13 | TGTGCCAGCAGTTACTCGAACCATCAGCCCCAGCATTTT | CASSYSNHQPQHF
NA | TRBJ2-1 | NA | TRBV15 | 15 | TGTGCCACCAGCAGAGGGGGGGCGGAGTACAATGAGCAGTTCTTC | CATSRGGAEYNEQFF
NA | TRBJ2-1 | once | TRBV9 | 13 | TGTGCCAGCAGCGTCGACGCGAACAATGAGCAGTTCTTC | CASSVDANNEQFF
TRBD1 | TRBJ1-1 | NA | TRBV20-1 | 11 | TGCAGTGCCGTCCGGACAGGCCAAGCTTTCTTT | CSAVRTGQAFF
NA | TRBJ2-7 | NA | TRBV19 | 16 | TGTGCCAGTAGTTCCCCAGGAGGGGGCGGAATGGGCGAGCAGTACTTC | CASSSPGGGGMGEQYF
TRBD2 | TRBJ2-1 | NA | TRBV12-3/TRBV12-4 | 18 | TGTGCCAGCAGAAGACTAGCGGGGGGCCTTAGCTCCTACAATGAGCAGTTCTTC | CASRRLAGGLSSYNEQFF
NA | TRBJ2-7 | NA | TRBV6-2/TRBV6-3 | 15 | TGTGCCAGCAGGACCCTGGGACGGAACAGGATAGAGCAGTACTTC | CASRTLGRNRIEQYF